This TCR beta chain is drawn from a study of post-analysis software for immune sequencing data. About the study: Included courses were relapsing-remitting and secondary progressive multiple sclerosis; progressive-relapsing multiple sclerosis was also included. Study conclusions and caveats: A significant reduction in normalized Chao1 diversity was observed in multiple sclerosis patients versus controls. Clustering by F measure revealed strong co-clustering among samples prepared together in one batch. Controls had lower frequencies than patients of about 5 TRBV segments, which included TRBV5-6, TRBV5-1 and TRBV20-1.

Sequencing libraries made from TCR beta cDNA carried unique molecular identifiers. The yield from approximately 1 to 10 million T cells was roughly 0.5 million cDNA molecules in total. MiXCR, run by TCRdb on the PCR reads, gives a single entry per CDR3 protein. The sample holds 650,000 to 900,000 distinct CDR3 sequences, roughly 46% seen once. As to this clonotype: Its matching antigen is unknown.

The V end was cut by 4 bases, the J end by 5 bases, with 12 bases between. This CDR3 is built from 13 residues. Germline assignment: CDR1 GTSNPN and CDR2 SVGIG (reference sequence). The sample taken for sequencing was blood. The chain is built from TRBV30 and TRBJ2-1; weak D call: TRBD2 (6 bases). This TCR derives from a girl between 5 and 17 years old with multiple sclerosis. In nucleotides, the CDR3 is TGTGCCTGGAATGGGGGGTCCAACAATGAGCAGTTCTTC. Residues: CAWNGGSNNEQFF.